This TCR beta chain originates from a study of blood T cell repertoires in COVID-19 (dated by TCRdb to 2018 to 2021). For the study in its entirety: Samples from collaborators originated in the United States, Italy and Spain and spanned both the acute and convalescent phases of COVID-19. The material from the prospective study consisted of cDNA or gDNA derived from T cells, B-cell-depleted T cells, or PBMCs. Subjects who had been exposed to COVID-19, were actively infected with it, or had recovered from it provided the deeply sampled blood TCRbeta repertoires that made up the dataset. The repertoires were released in a freely available public database intended as a resource for research on the immune response to SARS-CoV-2. The samples were drawn from two sources: the first 160 participants of the ongoing ImmuneRACE study, and approximately 1,300 subjects contributed by 6 global collaborators. Nearly every sample came with metadata listing a de-identified subject ID, COVID-19 status, age in years and sex. Where available, HLA class I and class II types were taken from metadata supplied by the sample provider and were not determined by assay-based typing.

TCRbeta CDR3 regions were amplified from genomic DNA using the immunoSEQ Assay, a bias-controlled multiplex PCR. As for the original processing: The number of nucleated cells in each sample was estimated by amplification of reference gene primers within the assay. Sequence reads were collapsed and filtered to measure the absolute abundance of every unique TCRbeta CDR3 rearrangement. For each sample, productive Simpson clonality was calculated by taking the square root of Simpson's diversity index across productive rearrangements. TCRdb limited this immuneACCESS table to in-frame rearrangements with V and J called. A share of clones is missing; checked studies link under half to unresolved V genes, and the rest is unexplained. That table supplies the V and J calls and clone size; D and trimming were determined from the DNA. For this sample the table gives about 200,000 clones, of which around 84% were detected only once. The ten largest make up about 13% of the sample.

About this clone: Its antigen has not been determined. No clone much larger than this one lies a single base away; base qualities are absent.

The collaborating institutions used their own protocols to collect whole blood in K2EDTA tubes. Collaborator samples were shipped for TCRbeta analysis as frozen whole blood, isolated PBMCs, or DNA extracted from either sample type. Trimming accounts for 6 bases at V and 0 bases at J, while the number of junction bases matched to no gene is 8. CDR1 LNHNV and CDR2 YYDKDF were looked up in the germline V gene (reference sequence). The cysteine opens and the phenylalanine closes a CDR3 of 16 amino acids. The only DNA kept is the CDR3, 48 bases in frame from the first base. The paper's findings and limits, for the study overall: How much clinical and demographic metadata was included differed by source and by participant, and the metadata was provided uncurated.

The rearrangement combines TRBV15 with TRBJ2-7; 10 of the junction bases match TRBD1. Sequenced input: peripheral blood. The TCR comes from a human donor in a cohort sampled during active COVID-19. The nucleotide sequence is given as TGTGCCACCAGGTCATACGGGACAGGGGACTCCTACGAGCAGTACTTC. Its coded protein is CATRSYGTGDSYEQYF.